One and the same sample provided the 22 T cell receptor beta chains below, sequenced in a study of identifying expanded T cells in peripheral blood. Here immunoSEQ multiplex PCR was the method, and the copy in TCRdb shows in-frame clones only, minus some. Here the sample spans around 75,000 clones, 85% to 90% being singletons. What was sequenced was blood. These receptors were collected from a person between 18 and 75 years old in good health.

V usage is TRBV9 and J usage is TRBJ1-1; D may be TRBD1 (6 bases). Deletions cut 2 bases from V and 7 bases from J, with 12 bases between. Germline V gene data show CDR1 as SGDLS and CDR2 as YYNGEE. This CDR3 is built from 13 residues. CDR3 sequence reads: CASSVIGGSEAFF. The CDR3 nucleotides read TGTGCCAGCAGCGTGATAGGGGGGAGTGAAGCTTTCTTT. Using reference TRBV9 and TRBJ1-1 for the parts outside the CDR3, the full variable domain is DSGVTQTPKHLITATGQRVTLRCSPRSGDLSVYWYQQSLDQGLQFLIQYYNGEERAKGNILERFSAQQFPDLHSELNLSSLELGDSALYFCASSVIGGSEAFFGQGTRLTVV.

Details on this clone: This sample includes further DNA sequences coding for the same CDR3. This chain links TRBV7-2 with TRBJ2-3; D remains unclear. This CDR3 comprises 14 residues. Per the germline V gene, CDR1 is SGHTA and CDR2 is FQGNSA. V lost 1 base and J lost 1, with 6 bases in between. The CDR3, as DNA: TGTGCCAGCAGCTTAGGGGCGGGCACAGATACGCAGTATTTT. This encodes CASSLGAGTDTQYF.

The chain has TRBV19 and TRBJ2-7; D unclear. CDR1 LNHDA and CDR2 SQIVND come from the germline V gene (reference sequence). The CDR3 extends over 14 amino acids. CDR3 in DNA: TGTCGGCCGAGAGTCGGGTTGATTTTGTACGAGCAGTACTTC. Encoded protein: CRPRVGLILYEQYF.

This chain joins TRBV7-2 and TRBJ2-3, with D hard to call. The V gene lost 4 bases and the J gene lost 2 bases, with 4 bases spanning the gap. The CDR3 has 12 amino acids. The germline V gene has CDR1 SGHTA and CDR2 FQGNSA. CDR3 protein: CASSSTTDTQYF. The CDR3, as DNA: TGTGCCAGCAGCTCGACCACAGATACGCAGTATTTT.

The chain joins TRBV6-1 to TRBJ2-7; TRBD2 matches 8 bases. The CDR3 runs to 15 residues. With V trimmed by 2 bases and J by 2 bases, 5 bases remained unmatched. The germline V gene encodes CDR1 MNHNS and CDR2 SASEGT. The CDR3 region is CASSEQSGRPYEQYF. DNA of the CDR3: TGTGCCAGCAGTGAACAGAGCGGGAGACCCTACGAGCAGTACTTC.

This clone was counted a single time. V gene TRBV7-9 combines with J gene TRBJ2-5; 8 nucleotides match TRBD2. Germline assignment: CDR1 SEHNR and CDR2 FQNEAQ (reference sequence). CDR3 length: 14 residues. Unmatched junction bases numbered 3, after V lost 4 bases and J lost 2 bases. As DNA, the CDR3 is TGTGCCAGCAGCTCGACTAGCGATCAAGAGACCCAGTACTTC. This codes for CASSSTSDQETQYF.

The table lists this clone with a few counts. V and J are TRBV29-1 and TRBJ1-1; a weak D match, TRBD1 (6 bases). This CDR3 spans 15 amino acids. Germline values: CDR1 SQVTM, CDR2 ANQGSEA. V shed 6 bases and J shed 4 bases, with 21 bases lying between them. The chain's CDR3 is CSVDQNPGDRTEAFF. The CDR3 DNA is TGCAGCGTCGATCAAAACCCAGGGGATCGCACTGAAGCTTTCTTT.

The chain carries TRBV11-3 and TRBJ2-2, with D possibly being TRBD1 (7 bases). The CDR3 consists of 15 residues. Germline loops: CDR1 SGHNT, CDR2 YENEEA. V lost 5 bases and J 4 bases, leaving 14 bases between the germline ends. CDR3 DNA sequence: TGTGCCAGCAGCACCCAGGGGGGCGGCACCGGGGAGCTGTTTTTT. The encoded protein is CASSTQGGGTGELFF.

This sequence joins TRBV5-4 and TRBJ2-7, with D perhaps TRBD1 or TRBD2 (7 bases each). V was clipped by 3 bases and J by 6 bases, with 19 bases between them. Per the germline V gene, CDR1 is SGHNT and CDR2 is YYREEE (reference sequence). The CDR3 contains 15 residues. Here the CDR3 reads CASSSANDREGEQYF. CDR3 nucleotide sequence: TGTGCCAGCAGCTCGGCGAACGACAGGGAGGGCGAGCAGTACTTC.

This rearrangement joins TRBV10-1 to TRBJ2-5; 13 bases agree with TRBD2. After removal of 6 bases from V and 5 bases from J, the junction contained 6 bases not matched to a gene. The V gene's germline CDR1 is WNHNN and CDR2 SYGVQD (reference sequence). This CDR3 is 15 amino acids long. CDR3 residues: CASSTSGGARETQYF. The CDR3 region has the DNA TGCGCCAGCAGCACTAGCGGGGGGGCCAGGGAGACCCAGTACTTC.

The count of this clone is one. The chain carries TRBV7-8 and TRBJ2-7; 8 nucleotides match TRBD2. The CDR3 extends over 15 amino acids. With V trimmed by 2 bases and J by 0 bases, 3 bases remained unmatched. Looked up from germline, CDR1 is SGHVS and CDR2 is FQNEAQ. CDR3 region: CASSLTSGSSYEQYF. CDR3 in DNA: TGTGCCAGCAGCTTAACTAGCGGTAGCTCCTACGAGCAGTACTTC.

The genes are TRBV5-6 and TRBJ2-7; either TRBD1 or TRBD2 may supply D (5 bases each). Germline CDR1 SGHDT, CDR2 YYEEEE. The CDR3 is 14 amino acids. Trimming took off 0 bases at V and 7 bases at J, with 14 bases between the two ends. CDR3: CASSLAFREWEQYF. The CDR3 DNA reads as TGTGCCAGCAGCTTGGCTTTCAGGGAGTGGGAGCAGTACTTC.

This sequence joins TRBV4-1 and TRBJ2-3, with TRBD2 identical over 12 bases. Germline assignment: CDR1 MGHRA and CDR2 YSYEKL. CDR3 size: 16 residues. J gave up 5 bases and V 1 base, and 4 bases lay outside the gene matches. In DNA, the CDR3 is TGCGCCAGCAGCCAAGCCGGACTAGCGGGAAAAGATACGCAGTATTTT. Amino acids: CASSQAGLAGKDTQYF.

The chain's CDR3 is CASSNGYWSTEAFF. The DNA for the CDR3 is TGTGCCAGCAGTAACGGCTACTGGAGCACTGAAGCTTTCTTT. The chain employs TRBV6-1 and TRBJ1-1; no clear D gene. CDR1 and CDR2 (germline): MNHNS, SASEGT. The ends were cut back, 5 bases at V and 4 bases at J, with 14 bases in the middle. This CDR3 region has 14 residues.

Points on this clone: An end of the junction does not agree with germline; a read error may underlie this. The V and J genes are TRBV20-1 and TRBJ2-7, with D perhaps matching TRBD2 (5 bases). This CDR3 contains 8 residues. Germline assignment: CDR1 DFQATT and CDR2 SNEGSKA (reference sequence). DNA for the CDR3: TGCAGTACTAGTTCAGAGTACTTC. Protein: CSTSSEYF.

The chain links TRBV10-3 to TRBJ1-1; possible D gene TRBD1, 6 bases. The CDR3 is made up of 13 amino acids. Germline V gene data show CDR1 as ENHRY and CDR2 as SYGVKD. The germline V and J ends were trimmed by 1 base and 7 bases, with 10 bases remaining between them. DNA of the CDR3: TGTGCCATCAGTGAGTTGGTACAGGGTGAAGCTTTCTTT. Translating gives CAISELVQGEAFF.

CDR3 residues: CASSLGFLAKNIQYF. Written as DNA, the CDR3 is TGTGCCAGCAGTTTGGGGTTCCTAGCCAAAAACATTCAGTACTTC. V gene TRBV2 combines with J gene TRBJ2-4; D gene unclear. The germline V gene has CDR1 SNHLY and CDR2 FYNNEI. With 5 bases removed from V and 0 bases from J, the gap between germline ends came to 11 bases. This CDR3 has 15 amino acids. Supplemented by reference TRBV2 and TRBJ2-4, the full variable domain reads EPEVTQTPSHQVTQMGQEVILRCVPISNHLYFYWYRQILGQKVEFLVSFYNNEISEKSEIFDDQFSVERPDGSNFTLKIRSTKLEDSAMYFCASSLGFLAKNIQYFGAGTRLSVL.

The chain employs TRBV4-3 and TRBJ2-1, with 11 bases matching TRBD2. The CDR3 is 17 amino acids. Trimming removed 1 base from V and 3 bases from J; junction bases left unmatched: 5. CDR1 and CDR2 (germline): LGHNA, YSLEER. The CDR3 is CASSQALLAGGYNEQFF. The DNA of the CDR3 is TGCGCCAGCAGCCAAGCCCTTCTAGCGGGGGGCTACAATGAGCAGTTCTTC.

The chain links TRBV7-2 to TRBJ2-1; no definite D call. Germline V lookup: CDR1 SGHTA, CDR2 FQGNSA. V was trimmed by 4 bases and J by 6 bases, leaving 7 bases between them. CDR3 length: 12 amino acids. CDR3 sequence (DNA): TGTGCCAGCAGCTCGGGCGTCAATGAGCAGTTCTTC. Translating gives CASSSGVNEQFF.

J is TRBJ2-3 and V is TRBV9; no reliable D call. Trimming took off 0 bases at V and 3 bases at J, with 11 bases between the two ends. Per the germline V gene, CDR1 is SGDLS and CDR2 is YYNGEE. This CDR3 has 15 amino acids. The CDR3 nucleotides are TGTGCCAGCAGCGTAGGGACGGGCGGAACAGATACGCAGTATTTT. The encoded protein is CASSVGTGGTDTQYF.

The sample holds a few counts of this clone. V usage is TRBV27 and J usage is TRBJ1-4; D call uncertain. V was shortened by 6 bases and J by 4 bases, with 9 bases between the two germline ends. The CDR3 loop spans 13 amino acids. The germline V gene encodes CDR1 MNHEY and CDR2 SMNVEV (reference sequence). The CDR3, as DNA: TGTGCCAGCAGAGGCCAGATTAATGAAAAACTGTTTTTT. It specifies CASRGQINEKLFF.

This chain uses TRBV11-3 with TRBJ2-2, with D unclear. Per germline, CDR1 SGHNT and CDR2 YENEEA. The CDR3 has 15 residues. Trimming shortened V by 1 base and J by 0 bases, and 6 bases separated the two germline ends. DNA of the CDR3: TGTGCCAGCAGCTTAGGGACCACGAACACCGGGGAGCTGTTTTTT. It yields the protein CASSLGTTNTGELFF.